The present TCR beta chain was sequenced within a study of human T cells and chemical hapten exposure. The wider study: Chiefly women, the patients showed alopecia areata, totalis or universalis.

TCRdb reprocessed the RACE reads via MiXCR and lists one record per CDR3 protein. The table includes 180,000 or so distinct CDR3 sequences, about 14% detected once. Stated time point: patch test 1, 2 weeks after DPC sensitization. Treatment defined: therapeutic diphenylcyclopropenone sensitization with weekly scalp DPC. The CDR3 runs to 15 residues. The V segment lost 4 bases and the J segment 6 bases; nucleotides outside the gene matches: 6. Germline V gene data show CDR1 as SGHNT and CDR2 as YENEEA. This TCR was recovered from a woman in her 30s with alopecia areata. Some clones in this sample may be carry-over from other donors' samples. This specimen consisted of whole blood, obtained in connection with sensitization to the hapten diphenylcyclopropenone (DPC). The rearrangement joins TRBV11-3 to TRBJ2-2, with 9 bases lining up with TRBD1. The CDR3 sequence is CASSYIRTGAGELFF. DNA of the CDR3: TGTGCCAGCAGCTACATTAGGACAGGGGCCGGGGAGCTGTTTTTT.